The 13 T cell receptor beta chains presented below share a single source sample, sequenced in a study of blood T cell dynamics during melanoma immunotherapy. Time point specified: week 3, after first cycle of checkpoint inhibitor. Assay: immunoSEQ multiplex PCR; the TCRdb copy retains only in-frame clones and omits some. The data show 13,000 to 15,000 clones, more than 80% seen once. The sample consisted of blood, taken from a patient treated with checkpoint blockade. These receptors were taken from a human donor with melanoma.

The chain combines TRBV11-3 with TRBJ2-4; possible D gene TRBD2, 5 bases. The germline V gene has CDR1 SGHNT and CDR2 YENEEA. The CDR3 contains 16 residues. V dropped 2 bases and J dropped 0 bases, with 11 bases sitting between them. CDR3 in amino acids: CASSLSPGLAKNIQYF. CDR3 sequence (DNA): TGTGCCAGCAGCTTATCTCCAGGACTAGCCAAAAACATTCAGTACTTC. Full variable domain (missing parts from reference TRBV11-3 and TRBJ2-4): EAGVVQSPRYKIIEKKQPVAFWCNPISGHNTLYWYLQNLGQGPELLIRYENEEAVDDSQLPKDRFSAERLKGVDSTLKIQPAELGDSAVYLCASSLSPGLAKNIQYFGAGTRLSVL.

CDR3 sequence reads: CASSISSRRVGGYTF. For the CDR3, the DNA is TGTGCCAGTAGTATTTCATCGAGGAGGGTAGGTGGCTACACCTTC. The V call is TRBV19, the J call TRBJ1-2; no clear D. This CDR3 has 15 residues. V was trimmed by 3 bases and J by 7 bases, leaving 18 bases between them. The germline V gene encodes CDR1 LNHDA and CDR2 SQIVND (reference sequence).

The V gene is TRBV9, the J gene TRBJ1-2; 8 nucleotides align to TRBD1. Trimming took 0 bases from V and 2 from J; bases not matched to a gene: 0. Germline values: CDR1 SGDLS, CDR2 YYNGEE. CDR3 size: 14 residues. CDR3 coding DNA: TGTGCCAGCAGCGTAGGACAGGGGAACTATGGCTACACCTTC. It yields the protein CASSVGQGNYGYTF.

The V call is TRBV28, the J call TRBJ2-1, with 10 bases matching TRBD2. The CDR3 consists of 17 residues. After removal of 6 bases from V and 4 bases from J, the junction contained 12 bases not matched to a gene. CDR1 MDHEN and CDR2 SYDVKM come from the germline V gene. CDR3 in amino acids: CASSPAPGLALYNEQFF. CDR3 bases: TGTGCCAGCAGCCCCGCCCCGGGACTAGCGCTGTACAATGAGCAGTTCTTC. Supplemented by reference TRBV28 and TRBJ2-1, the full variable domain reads DVKVTQSSRYLVKRTGEKVFLECVQDMDHENMFWYRQDPGLGLRLIYFSYDVKMKEKGDIPEGYSVSREKKERFSLILESASTNQTSMYLCASSPAPGLALYNEQFFGPGTRLTVL.

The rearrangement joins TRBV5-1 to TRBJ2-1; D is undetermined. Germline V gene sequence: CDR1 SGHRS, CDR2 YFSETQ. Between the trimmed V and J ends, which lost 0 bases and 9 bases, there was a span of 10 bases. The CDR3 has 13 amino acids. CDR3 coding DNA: TGCGCCAGCAGCTTGGTCTCGGAGTTTGAGCAGTTCTTC. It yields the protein CASSLVSEFEQFF.

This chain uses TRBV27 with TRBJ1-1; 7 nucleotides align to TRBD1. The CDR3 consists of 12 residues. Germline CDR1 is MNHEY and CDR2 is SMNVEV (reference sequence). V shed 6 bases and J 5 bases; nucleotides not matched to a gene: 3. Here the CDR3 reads CASSRGGTEAFF. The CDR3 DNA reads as TGTGCCAGCAGCAGGGGGGGGACTGAAGCTTTCTTT.

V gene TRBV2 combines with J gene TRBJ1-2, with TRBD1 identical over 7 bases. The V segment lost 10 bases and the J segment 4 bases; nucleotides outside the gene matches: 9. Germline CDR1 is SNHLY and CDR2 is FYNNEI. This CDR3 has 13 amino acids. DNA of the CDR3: TGTGCCACCCTAGGGGGCTTTGCCTATGGCTACACCTTC. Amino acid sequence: CATLGGFAYGYTF.

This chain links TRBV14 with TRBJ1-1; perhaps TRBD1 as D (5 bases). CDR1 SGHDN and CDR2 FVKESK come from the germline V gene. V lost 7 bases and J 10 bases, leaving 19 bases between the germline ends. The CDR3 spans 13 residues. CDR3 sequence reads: CASTSPPGESAFF. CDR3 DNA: TGTGCCAGCACCTCCCCGCCGGGGGAGTCAGCTTTCTTT.

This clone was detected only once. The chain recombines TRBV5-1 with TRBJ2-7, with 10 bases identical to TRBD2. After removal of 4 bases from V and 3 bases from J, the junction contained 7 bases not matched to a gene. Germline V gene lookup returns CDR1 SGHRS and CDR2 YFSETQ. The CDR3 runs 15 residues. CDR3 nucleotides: TGCGCCAGCAGCCTGACTTTAGCGGGAGGCTACGAGCAGTACTTC. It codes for CASSLTLAGGYEQYF.

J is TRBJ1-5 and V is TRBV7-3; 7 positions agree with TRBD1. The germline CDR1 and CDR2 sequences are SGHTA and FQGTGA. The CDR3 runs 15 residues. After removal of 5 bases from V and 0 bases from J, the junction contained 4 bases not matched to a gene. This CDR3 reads CASSGHRGSNQPQHF. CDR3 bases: TGTGCCAGCAGCGGTCACAGGGGTAGCAATCAGCCCCAGCATTTT.

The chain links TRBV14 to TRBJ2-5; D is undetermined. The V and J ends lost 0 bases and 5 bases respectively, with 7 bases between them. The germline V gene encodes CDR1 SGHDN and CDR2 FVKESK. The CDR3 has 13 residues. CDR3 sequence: CASSQDLRETQYF. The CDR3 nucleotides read TGTGCCAGCAGCCAAGACCTTCGTGAGACCCAGTACTTC.

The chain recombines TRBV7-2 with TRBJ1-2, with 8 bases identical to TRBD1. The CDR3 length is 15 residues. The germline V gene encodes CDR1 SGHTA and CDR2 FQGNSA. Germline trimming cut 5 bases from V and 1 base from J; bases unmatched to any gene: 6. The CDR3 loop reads CASSLSGQDNYGYTF. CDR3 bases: TGTGCCAGCAGCCTCTCGGGACAGGATAACTATGGCTACACCTTC.

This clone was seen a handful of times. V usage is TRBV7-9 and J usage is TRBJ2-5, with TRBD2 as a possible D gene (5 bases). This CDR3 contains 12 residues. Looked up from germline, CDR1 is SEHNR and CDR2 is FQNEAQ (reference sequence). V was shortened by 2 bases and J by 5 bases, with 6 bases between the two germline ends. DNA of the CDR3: TGTGCCAGCAGCTTAAGGGAGGAGACCCAGTACTTC. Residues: CASSLREETQYF.